This TCR beta chain was documented in a study of prognosis after radiotherapy for stage I lung cancer. In this sample, this clonotype turned up many times. Its antigen is currently unknown. This CDR3 has 13 amino acids. The trim removed 5 bases at V and 6 bases at J, leaving 6 bases unmatched. CDR1 and CDR2 (germline): MNHNS, SASEGT. With two-round multiplex PCR, TCR beta CDR3 sequences were amplified from genomic DNA. Primers (each specific to one TRBV or TRBJ gene) were used in first-round PCR. Via MiXCR, TCRdb re-called the multiplex PCR reads, giving one row per CDR3 protein. Of about 27,000 distinct CDR3 sequences in the sample, approximately 31% were seen once. Study-wide results and limits: In patients who developed distant metastases, Shannon entropy measured after stereotactic body radiation therapy was lower, and baseline Shannon entropy was not associated with metastases.

This specimen consisted of PBMCs, obtained before or after stereotactic body radiation therapy (not recorded which). This chain joins TRBV6-1 and TRBJ1-1; the match to TRBD1 covers 7 bases. The receptor was isolated from a donor over 45 with non-small cell lung cancer. CDR3 nucleotides: TGTGCCAGCAGTAACCCCGGGACAGCTGAAGCTTTCTTT. It encodes CASSNPGTAEAFF.